The TCR beta chain under discussion was sequenced for a study of high-grade serous ovarian cancer treatment subgroups. About the research overall: Each sample yielded on average 7,494 unique TCR beta rearrangements from 13,000 or so reads.

The method was immunoSEQ multiplex PCR; TCRdb's version includes in-frame clones alone and lacks a portion of them. This table holds 9,600 or so clones, about two thirds found once. The tumor samples were collected prior to definitive surgery or chemotherapy. Study observations and caveats: Different patients shared almost no repertoire; same-patient tumors shared about 0.095 to 0.85. Clonal relatedness tracked neoantigen level, and by trend copy number and mutation load. Bulk tumor TCR sequencing gave no spatial information.

Regarding this clone: As yet, its antigen is unknown.

The sequenced material came from tumor tissue. The TCR originated in a human donor with high-grade serous ovarian cancer.

CDR3: CASSGERDTDTQYF. The CDR3 DNA follows: TGCGCCAGCAGTGGGGAGCGAGACACAGATACGCAGTATTTT. The chain links TRBV10-1 to TRBJ2-3, with D possibly being TRBD2 (5 bases). Germline V gene data show CDR1 as WNHNN and CDR2 as SYGVQD (reference sequence). V was clipped by 4 bases and J by 2 bases, with 10 bases between them. The CDR3 is 14 residues long.